This TCR beta chain was found in a study of blood T cell repertoires in COVID-19. Across the study: Sources were T cells, B-cell-depleted T cells, or PBMCs; the material itself was cDNA or gDNA.

Sequencing used immunoSEQ multiplex PCR; TCRdb keeps in-frame clones, though not all of them. The sample records under 400,000 clones, roughly nine tenths being singletons. This CDR3 comprises 13 residues. The V gene lost 7 bases and the J gene lost 0 bases, with 9 bases spanning the gap. Per the germline V gene, CDR1 is LNHDA and CDR2 is SQIVND (reference sequence). Sequences were obtained from peripheral blood. The TCR sequence derives from a woman aged 60-70 years with COVID-19, enrolled during active disease. The chain uses TRBV19 and TRBJ1-2; D possibly corresponds to TRBD1 (6 bases). The CDR3 DNA sequence: TGTGCCAGTATCTCAGGGGCTAACTATGGCTACACCTTC. Protein: CASISGANYGYTF.